This T cell receptor (beta chain) was recorded in a study of shared T cell receptors in the human thymus. The length of the CDR3 is 14 residues. The ends were cut back, 0 bases at V and 6 bases at J, with 6 bases in the middle. Germline assignment: CDR1 LGHNA and CDR2 YSLEER. Clones were read by immunoSEQ multiplex PCR, and TCRdb kept only the in-frame ones, dropping some. This repertoire shows about 660,000 clones, around 87% found once; its top ten account for over 0.008%. The sample was also reused in another study, on human thymus T cells. In that study: Each of the donors was a healthy Finnish infant who was undergoing open corrective cardiac surgery for congenital heart defects.

This receptor was obtained from a boy under two years old with a congenital heart defect. This chain links TRBV4-3 with TRBJ1-6; tentatively, D is TRBD1 (5 bases). Sample: thymocytes. This CDR3 is CASSQEGVNSPLHF. CDR3 nucleotide sequence: TGCGCCAGCAGCCAAGAAGGGGTTAATTCACCCCTCCACTTT.